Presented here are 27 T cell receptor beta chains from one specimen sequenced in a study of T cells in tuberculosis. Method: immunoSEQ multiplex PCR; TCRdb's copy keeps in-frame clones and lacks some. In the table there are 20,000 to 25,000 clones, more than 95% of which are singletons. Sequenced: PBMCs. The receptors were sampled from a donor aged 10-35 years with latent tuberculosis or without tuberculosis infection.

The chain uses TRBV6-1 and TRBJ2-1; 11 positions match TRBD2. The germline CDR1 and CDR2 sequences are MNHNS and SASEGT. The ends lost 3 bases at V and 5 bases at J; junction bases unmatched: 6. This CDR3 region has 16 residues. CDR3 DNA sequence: TGTGCCAGCAGTGATCTCGGGACTAGCGGCAACAATGAGCAGTTCTTC. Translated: CASSDLGTSGNNEQFF.

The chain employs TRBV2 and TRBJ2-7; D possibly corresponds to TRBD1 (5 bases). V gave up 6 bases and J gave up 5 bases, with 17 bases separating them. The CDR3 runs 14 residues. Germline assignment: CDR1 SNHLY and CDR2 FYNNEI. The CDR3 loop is CASRILTAGNEQYF. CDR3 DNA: TGTGCCAGCAGAATCCTGACAGCAGGAAACGAGCAGTACTTC.

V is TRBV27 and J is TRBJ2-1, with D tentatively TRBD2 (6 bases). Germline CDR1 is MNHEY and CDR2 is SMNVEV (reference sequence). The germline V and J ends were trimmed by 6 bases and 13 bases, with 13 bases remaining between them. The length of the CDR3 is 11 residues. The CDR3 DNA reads TGTGCCAGCAGGGGAGGCGGGGACCAGTTCTTC. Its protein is CASRGGGDQFF.

The chain's CDR3 is CASSPSRGVEAFF. CDR3 sequence (DNA): TGCGCCAGCAGCCCCTCACGGGGAGTGGAAGCTTTCTTT. The chain uses TRBV4-1 and TRBJ1-1; D is unclear. The CDR3 has 13 amino acids. V was shortened by 4 bases and J by 8 bases, with 14 bases between the two germline ends. Germline V gene sequence: CDR1 MGHRA, CDR2 YSYEKL.

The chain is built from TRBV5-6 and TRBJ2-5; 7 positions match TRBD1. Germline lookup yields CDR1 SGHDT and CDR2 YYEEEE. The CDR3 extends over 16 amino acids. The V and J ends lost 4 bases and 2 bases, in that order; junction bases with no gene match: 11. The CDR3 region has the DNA TGTGCCAGCAGCCTGCCGTTACAGGGGAGTCAAGAGACCCAGTACTTC. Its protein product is CASSLPLQGSQETQYF.

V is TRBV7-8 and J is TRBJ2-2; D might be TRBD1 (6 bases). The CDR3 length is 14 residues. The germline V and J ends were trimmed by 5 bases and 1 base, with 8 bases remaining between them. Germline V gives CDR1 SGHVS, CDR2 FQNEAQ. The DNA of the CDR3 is TGTGCCAGCAGCCGACAGGAGAACACCGGGGAGCTGTTTTTT. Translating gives CASSRQENTGELFF.

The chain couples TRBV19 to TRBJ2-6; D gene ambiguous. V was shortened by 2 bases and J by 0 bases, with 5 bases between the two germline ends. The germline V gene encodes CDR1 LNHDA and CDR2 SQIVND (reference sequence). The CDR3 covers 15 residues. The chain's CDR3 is CASSITSSGANVLTF. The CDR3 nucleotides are TGTGCCAGTAGTATAACAAGCTCTGGGGCCAACGTCCTGACTTTC.

The CDR3 bases are TGTGCCAGCAGTTACGCGCAGACTAACACTGAAGCTTTCTTT. It encodes CASSYAQTNTEAFF. The rearrangement joins TRBV6-5 to TRBJ1-1; D call uncertain. Germline CDR1 MNHEY, CDR2 SVGAGI. V shed 2 bases and J shed 2 bases, with 9 bases lying between them. The CDR3 is 14 amino acids.

CDR3 nucleotides: TGCAGCGTTGCCCGTCAGGGGGTTGGCTACACCTTC. It is translated as CSVARQGVGYTF. This chain joins TRBV29-1 and TRBJ1-2; 7 bases align to TRBD1. V shed 4 bases, J shed 7 bases, and the junction held 6 bases outside the gene matches. Germline V lookup: CDR1 SQVTM, CDR2 ANQGSEA. The CDR3 consists of 12 residues.

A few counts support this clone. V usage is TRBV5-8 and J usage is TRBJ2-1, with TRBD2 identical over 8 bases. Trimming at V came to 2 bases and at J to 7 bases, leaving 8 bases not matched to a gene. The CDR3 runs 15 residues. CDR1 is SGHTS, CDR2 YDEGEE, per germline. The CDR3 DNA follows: TGTGCCAGCAGCTTCGGCGGGGGGTCGAAAAATGAGCAGTTCTTC. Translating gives CASSFGGGSKNEQFF.

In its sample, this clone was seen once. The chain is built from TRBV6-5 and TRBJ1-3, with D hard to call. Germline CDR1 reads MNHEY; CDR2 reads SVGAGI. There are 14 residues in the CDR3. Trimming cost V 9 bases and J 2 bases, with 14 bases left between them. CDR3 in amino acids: CASCGVIPGNTIYF. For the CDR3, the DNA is TGTGCCAGTTGCGGCGTAATACCTGGAAACACCATATATTTT.

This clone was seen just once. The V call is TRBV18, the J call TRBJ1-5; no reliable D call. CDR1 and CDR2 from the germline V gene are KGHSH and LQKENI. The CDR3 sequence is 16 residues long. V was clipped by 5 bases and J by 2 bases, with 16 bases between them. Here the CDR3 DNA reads TGTGCCAGCTCATCCCGGTTCGAGAGTGGCAATCAGCCCCAGCATTTT. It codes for CASSSRFESGNQPQHF.

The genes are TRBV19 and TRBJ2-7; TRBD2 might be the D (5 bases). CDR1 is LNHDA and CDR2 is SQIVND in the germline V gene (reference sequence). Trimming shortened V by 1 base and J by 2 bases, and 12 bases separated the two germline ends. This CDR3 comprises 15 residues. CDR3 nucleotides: TGTGCCAGTAGTATAGTCCCAGCGGTTCCCTACGAGCAGTACTTC. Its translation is CASSIVPAVPYEQYF.

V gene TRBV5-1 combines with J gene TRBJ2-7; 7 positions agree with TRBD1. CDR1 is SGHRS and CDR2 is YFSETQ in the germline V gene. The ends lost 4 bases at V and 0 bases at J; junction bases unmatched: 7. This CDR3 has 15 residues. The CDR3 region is CASSRNRGLSYEQYF. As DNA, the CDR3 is TGCGCCAGCAGCAGGAACAGGGGCCTCTCCTACGAGCAGTACTTC.

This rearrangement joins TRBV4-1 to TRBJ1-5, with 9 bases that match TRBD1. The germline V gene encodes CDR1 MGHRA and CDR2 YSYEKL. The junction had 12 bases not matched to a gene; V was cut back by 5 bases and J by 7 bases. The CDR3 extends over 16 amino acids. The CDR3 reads CASSISPDRGLQPQHF. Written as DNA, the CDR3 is TGCGCCAGCAGCATAAGCCCGGACAGGGGATTACAGCCCCAGCATTTT.

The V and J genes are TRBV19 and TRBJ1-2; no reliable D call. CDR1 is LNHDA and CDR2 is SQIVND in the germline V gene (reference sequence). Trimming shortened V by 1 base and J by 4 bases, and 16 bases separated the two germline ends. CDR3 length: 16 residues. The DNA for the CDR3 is TGTGCCAGTAGTATAGGACAACAGCTATACTTCTATGGCTACACCTTC. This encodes CASSIGQQLYFYGYTF. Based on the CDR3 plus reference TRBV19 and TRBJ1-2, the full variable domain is DGGITQSPKYLFRKEGQNVTLSCEQNLNHDAMYWYRQDPGQGLRLIYYSQIVNDFQKGDIAEGYSVSREKKESFPLTVTSAQKNPTAFYLCASSIGQQLYFYGYTFGSGTRLTVV.

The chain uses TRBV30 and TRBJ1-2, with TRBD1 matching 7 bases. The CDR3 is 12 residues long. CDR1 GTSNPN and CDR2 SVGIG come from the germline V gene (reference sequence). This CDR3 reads CAMGQRDYGYTF. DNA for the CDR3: TGTGCGATGGGACAGCGGGACTATGGCTACACCTTC. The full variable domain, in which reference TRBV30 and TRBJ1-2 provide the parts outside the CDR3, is SQTIHQWPATLVQPVGSPLSLECTVEGTSNPNLYWYRQAAGRGLQLLFYSVGIGQISSEVPQNLSASRPQDRQFILSSKKLLLSDSGFYLCAMGQRDYGYTFGSGTRLTVV.

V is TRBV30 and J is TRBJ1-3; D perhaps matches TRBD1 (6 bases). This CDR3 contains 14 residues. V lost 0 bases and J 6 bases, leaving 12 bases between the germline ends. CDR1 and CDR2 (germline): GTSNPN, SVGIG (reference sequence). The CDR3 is CAWSVITGKNTIYF. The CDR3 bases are TGTGCCTGGAGTGTAATTACAGGGAAAAACACCATATATTTT. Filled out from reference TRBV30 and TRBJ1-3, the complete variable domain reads SQTIHQWPATLVQPVGSPLSLECTVEGTSNPNLYWYRQAAGRGLQLLFYSVGIGQISSEVPQNLSASRPQDRQFILSSKKLLLSDSGFYLCAWSVITGKNTIYFGEGSWLTVV.

CDR3 sequence: CASSLGQGTNGYTF. CDR3 nucleotide sequence: TGTGCCAGCAGCCTAGGGCAGGGGACGAATGGCTACACCTTC. This chain connects TRBV7-2 to TRBJ1-2; a possible D gene is TRBD1 (6 bases). The V gene's germline CDR1 is SGHTA and CDR2 FQGNSA. The CDR3 contains 14 residues. The ends were cut back, 5 bases at V and 6 bases at J, with 16 bases in the middle.

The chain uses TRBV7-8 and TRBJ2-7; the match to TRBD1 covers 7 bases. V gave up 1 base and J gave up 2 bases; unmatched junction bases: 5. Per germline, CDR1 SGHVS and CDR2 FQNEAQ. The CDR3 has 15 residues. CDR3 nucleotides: TGTGCCAGCAGCTTAGGAGGACAGGAAACCTACGAGCAGTACTTC. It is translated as CASSLGGQETYEQYF.

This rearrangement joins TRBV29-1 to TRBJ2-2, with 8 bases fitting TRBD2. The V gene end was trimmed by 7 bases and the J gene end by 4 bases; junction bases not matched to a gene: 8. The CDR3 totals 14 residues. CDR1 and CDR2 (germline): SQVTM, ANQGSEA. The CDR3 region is CSALAGGPTGELFF. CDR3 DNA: TGCAGCGCCCTTGCGGGGGGCCCCACCGGGGAGCTGTTTTTT.

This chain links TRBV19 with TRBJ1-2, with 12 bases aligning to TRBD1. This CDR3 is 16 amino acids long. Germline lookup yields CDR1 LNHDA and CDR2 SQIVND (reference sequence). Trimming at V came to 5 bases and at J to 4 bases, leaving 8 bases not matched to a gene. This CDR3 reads CASSAPPGQGAYGYTF. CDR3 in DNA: TGTGCCAGTAGTGCACCCCCGGGACAGGGGGCCTATGGCTACACCTTC. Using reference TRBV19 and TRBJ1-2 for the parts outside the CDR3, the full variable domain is DGGITQSPKYLFRKEGQNVTLSCEQNLNHDAMYWYRQDPGQGLRLIYYSQIVNDFQKGDIAEGYSVSREKKESFPLTVTSAQKNPTAFYLCASSAPPGQGAYGYTFGSGTRLTVV.

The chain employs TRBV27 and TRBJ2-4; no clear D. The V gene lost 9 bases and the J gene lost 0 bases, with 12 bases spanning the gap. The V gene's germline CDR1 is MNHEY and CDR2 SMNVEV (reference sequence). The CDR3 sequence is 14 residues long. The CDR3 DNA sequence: TGTGCCAGTCGAGAAGTAAAAGCCAAAAACATTCAGTACTTC. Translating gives CASREVKAKNIQYF.

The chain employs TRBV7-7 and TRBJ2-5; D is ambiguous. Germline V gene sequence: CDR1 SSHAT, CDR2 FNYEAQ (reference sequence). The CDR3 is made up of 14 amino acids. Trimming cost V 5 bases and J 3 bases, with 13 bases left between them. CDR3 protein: CASSPQVVEETQYF. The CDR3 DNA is TGTGCCAGCAGCCCCCAGGTGGTAGAAGAGACCCAGTACTTC.

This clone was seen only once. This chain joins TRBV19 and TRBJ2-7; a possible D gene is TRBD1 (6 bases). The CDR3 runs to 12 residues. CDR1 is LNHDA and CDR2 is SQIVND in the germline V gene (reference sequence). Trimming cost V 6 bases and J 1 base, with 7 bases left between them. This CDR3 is CASRDRSYEQYF. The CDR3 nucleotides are TGTGCCAGTAGGGACAGATCCTACGAGCAGTACTTC. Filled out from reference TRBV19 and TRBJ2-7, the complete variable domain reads DGGITQSPKYLFRKEGQNVTLSCEQNLNHDAMYWYRQDPGQGLRLIYYSQIVNDFQKGDIAEGYSVSREKKESFPLTVTSAQKNPTAFYLCASRDRSYEQYFGPGTRLTVT.

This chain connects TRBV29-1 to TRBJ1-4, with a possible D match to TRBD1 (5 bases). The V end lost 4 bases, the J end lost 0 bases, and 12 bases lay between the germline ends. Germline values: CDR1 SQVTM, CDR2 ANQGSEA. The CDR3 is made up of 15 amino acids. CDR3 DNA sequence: TGCAGCGTTGCCGGAGGGGACGCAACTAATGAAAAACTGTTTTTT. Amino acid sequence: CSVAGGDATNEKLFF.

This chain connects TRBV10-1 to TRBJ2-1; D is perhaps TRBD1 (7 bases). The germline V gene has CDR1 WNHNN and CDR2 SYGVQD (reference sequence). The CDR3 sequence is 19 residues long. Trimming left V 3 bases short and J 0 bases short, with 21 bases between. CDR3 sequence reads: CASSDVAGGRQSSYNEQFF. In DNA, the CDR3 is TGCGCCAGCAGTGATGTGGCAGGGGGGCGTCAAAGCTCCTACAATGAGCAGTTCTTC.